This T cell receptor beta chain was found in a study of T cell responses to AZD1222 COVID-19 vaccine. The table came from immunoSEQ multiplex PCR; TCRdb's copy has only in-frame clones and leaves some out. Seen here are around 67,000 clones, about 83% observed once, and the top ten hold about 6%. This clone has a single count. The TCR comes from an adult who received the AZD1222 COVID-19 vaccine. The sequences come from peripheral blood, collected 28 days after the second AZD1222 dose.

The CDR3 reads CAISRDRGLGYTF. The DNA for the CDR3 is TGTGCCATCAGTAGGGACAGGGGGCTAGGCTACACCTTC. V gene TRBV10-3 combines with J gene TRBJ1-2, with 12 bases lining up with TRBD1. The V segment lost 5 bases and the J segment 8 bases; nucleotides outside the gene matches: 3. Germline values: CDR1 ENHRY, CDR2 SYGVKD. The CDR3 extends over 13 amino acids.